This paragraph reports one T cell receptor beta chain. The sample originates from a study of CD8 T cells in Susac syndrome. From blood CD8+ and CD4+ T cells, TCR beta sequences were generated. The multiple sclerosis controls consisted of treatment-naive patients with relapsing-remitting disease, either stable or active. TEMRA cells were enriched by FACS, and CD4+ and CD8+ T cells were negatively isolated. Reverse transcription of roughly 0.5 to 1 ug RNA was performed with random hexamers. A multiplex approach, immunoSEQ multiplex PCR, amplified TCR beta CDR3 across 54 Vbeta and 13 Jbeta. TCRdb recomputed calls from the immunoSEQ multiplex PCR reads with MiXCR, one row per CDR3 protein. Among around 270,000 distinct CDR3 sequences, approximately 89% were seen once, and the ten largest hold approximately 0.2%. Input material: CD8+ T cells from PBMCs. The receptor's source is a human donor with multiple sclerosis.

CDR3: CATSENRGLNYGYTF. CDR3 nucleotide sequence: TGTGCCACCAGTGAGAACAGGGGGTTGAACTATGGCTACACCTTC. The gene calls are TRBV15 and TRBJ1-2; 8 nucleotides agree with TRBD1. The CDR3 runs 15 residues. The germline V gene has CDR1 LNHNV and CDR2 YYDKDF (reference sequence). The V segment lost 6 bases and the J segment 2 bases; nucleotides outside the gene matches: 8.